There are many counts of the clone carrying this T cell receptor (beta chain). This sample is part of a study of early T cells in non-severe SARS-CoV-2 infection. Overall study: Investigators sequenced bulk RNA drawn from unsorted whole blood, and chains remained unpaired.

From the 5' RACE reads, TCRdb called clonotypes with MiXCR, one entry per CDR3 protein. The table lists about 38,000 distinct CDR3 sequences, 6% to 8% of them singletons. The ends were cut back, 3 bases at V and 0 bases at J, with 8 bases in the middle. CDR1 SGHRS and CDR2 YFSETQ come from the germline V gene. The CDR3 length is 14 residues. The clonotype comes from an adult who was a healthcare worker with PCR-confirmed SARS-CoV-2 infection or an uninfected control (not recorded which). The chain recombines TRBV5-1 with TRBJ2-3, with D perhaps TRBD2 (5 bases). This sample comprised whole blood, obtained at baseline. CDR3 nucleotides: TGCGCCAGCAGCTCTTGGACTAGCACAGATACGCAGTATTTT. Translating it yields CASSSWTSTDTQYF.